The 19 T cell receptor beta chains presented below share a single source sample, sequenced in a study of T cells after yellow fever vaccination. TCRdb itself ran the 5' RACE reads through MiXCR, one entry per CDR3 protein. This sample carries some 550,000 distinct CDR3 sequences, roughly 19% of them seen once, and the ten largest clones take roughly an eighth. The specimen was PBMCs, collected 15 days after the yellow fever booster vaccination. The source of these receptors is a man aged 25 to 40 who received the YFV17D yellow fever vaccine.

In its sample, this clonotype was seen a few times. This sequence joins TRBV15 and TRBJ1-2, with D possibly matching TRBD1 (6 bases). V lost 4 bases and J 4 bases, leaving 10 bases between the germline ends. Germline lookup yields CDR1 LNHNV and CDR2 YYDKDF (reference sequence). This CDR3 spans 13 amino acids. The CDR3 DNA reads TGTGCCACCAGCATAGAACAGGGCTATGGCTACACCTTC. It yields the protein CATSIEQGYGYTF.

The CDR3 loop reads CATNQPGPNEQFF. DNA for the CDR3: TGTGCCACCAATCAGCCAGGACCCAATGAGCAGTTCTTC. The chain combines TRBV28 with TRBJ2-1; no clear D. V was cut by 10 bases and J by 6 bases, with 16 bases left in between. This CDR3 comprises 13 residues. Germline V gene sequence: CDR1 MDHEN, CDR2 SYDVKM.

The chain combines TRBV30 with TRBJ2-7, with 7 nucleotides matching TRBD1. The CDR3 contains 13 residues. Germline V gene data show CDR1 as GTSNPN and CDR2 as SVGIG (reference sequence). Trimming removed 2 bases from V and 5 bases from J; junction bases left unmatched: 6. CDR3 amino acids: CAWSRQGRDEQYF. CDR3 DNA sequence: TGTGCCTGGAGTCGACAGGGAAGGGACGAGCAGTACTTC. Together with reference TRBV30 and TRBJ2-7, the CDR3 gives the full variable domain: SQTIHQWPATLVQPVGSPLSLECTVEGTSNPNLYWYRQAAGRGLQLLFYSVGIGQISSEVPQNLSASRPQDRQFILSSKKLLLSDSGFYLCAWSRQGRDEQYFGPGTRLTVT.

The CDR3 coding sequence is TGCGCCAGCAGCCAAGAACTCCTAGCGGGCCAAGAGACCCAGTACTTC. It translates to CASSQELLAGQETQYF. V and J are TRBV4-3 and TRBJ2-5, with TRBD2 matching over 8 bases. Germline V lookup: CDR1 LGHNA, CDR2 YSLEER. This CDR3 is built from 16 residues. The trim removed 0 bases at V and 1 base at J, leaving 4 bases unmatched.

The V and J genes are TRBV7-2 and TRBJ2-7, with 9 bases lining up with TRBD1. In germline, CDR1 is SGHTA, CDR2 FQGNSA. This CDR3 contains 15 residues. Trimming took 5 bases from V and 0 from J; bases not matched to a gene: 5. The DNA of the CDR3 is TGTGCCAGCAGCGGGACAGGGATAAGCTCCTACGAGCAGTACTTC. Protein product: CASSGTGISSYEQYF.

V and J are TRBV24-1 and TRBJ2-5; 9 nucleotides agree with TRBD2. The CDR3 consists of 17 residues. After removal of 4 bases from V and 6 bases from J, the junction contained 14 bases not matched to a gene. Germline assignment: CDR1 KGHDR and CDR2 SFDVKD. The CDR3 DNA reads TGTGCCACCAGTGACCCGTTGTTTAGCGGGAGCGAGAAGACCCAGTACTTC. It codes for CATSDPLFSGSEKTQYF.

This chain connects TRBV2 to TRBJ1-5; TRBD1 matches 9 bases. Germline V gives CDR1 SNHLY, CDR2 FYNNEI. V gave up 9 bases and J gave up 4 bases; unmatched junction bases: 1. This CDR3 comprises 12 residues. Here the CDR3 DNA reads TGTGCCAGTGACAGGGGGAATCAGCCCCAGCATTTT. This sequence encodes CASDRGNQPQHF.

This clonotype was observed a handful of times. The rearrangement joins TRBV20-1 to TRBJ2-7; no firm D call. The CDR3 extends over 12 amino acids. Trimming removed 6 bases from V and 3 bases from J, with 12 bases in between. CDR1 DFQATT and CDR2 SNEGSKA come from the germline V gene (reference sequence). The CDR3 sequence is CSAKDGNYEQYF. For the CDR3, the DNA is TGCAGTGCGAAAGACGGAAACTACGAGCAGTACTTC.

This clonotype was seen only a few times. The chain combines TRBV29-1 with TRBJ2-5, with D tentatively TRBD2 (6 bases). CDR3 length: 14 residues. Germline V gene lookup returns CDR1 SQVTM and CDR2 ANQGSEA. The V end was cut by 6 bases, the J end by 2 bases, with 16 bases between. The CDR3 DNA reads TGCAGCGTAGCGCCGGGGGTGGCGCAAGAGACCCAGTACTTC. It is translated as CSVAPGVAQETQYF.

This clonotype was seen a few times. The chain recombines TRBV7-2 with TRBJ2-2; no reliable D call. The CDR3 consists of 16 residues. Germline V gene data show CDR1 as SGHTA and CDR2 as FQGNSA. V lost 5 bases and J 0 bases, leaving 13 bases between the germline ends. The CDR3 bases are TGTGCCAGCAGCCCCCCCCGCCGGACGAACACCGGGGAGCTGTTTTTT. It codes for CASSPPRRTNTGELFF. Full variable domain (outside the CDR3, taken from reference TRBV7-2 and TRBJ2-2): GAGVSQSPSNKVTEKGKDVELRCDPISGHTALYWYRQSLGQGLEFLIYFQGNSAPDKSGLPSDRFSAERTGGSVSTLTIQRTQQEDSAVYLCASSPPRRTNTGELFFGEGSRLTVL.

In DNA form, the CDR3 reads TGTGCCAGCAGCTTAGGGCTAGCGGTAATAAGGGGAGATACGCAGTATTTT. Amino acid sequence: CASSLGLAVIRGDTQYF. The chain couples TRBV7-2 to TRBJ2-3; 7 bases line up with TRBD2. J lost 5 bases, V lost 1 base, and 12 bases had no gene match. Germline V gene sequence: CDR1 SGHTA, CDR2 FQGNSA. The CDR3 has 17 residues.

The sample holds a few counts of this clonotype. The rearrangement uses TRBV12-3 or TRBV12-4 and TRBJ2-7; no clear D. The ends were cut back, 6 bases at V and 6 bases at J, with 15 bases in the middle. The CDR3 sequence is 13 residues long. In DNA form, the CDR3 reads TGTGCCAGCAGCCTCGGCGGTCCGGTCGAGCAGTACTTC. Residues: CASSLGGPVEQYF.

The J gene is TRBJ2-3, the V gene TRBV7-2; the D is unclear. The V and J ends lost 5 bases and 5 bases respectively, with 14 bases between them. Germline V gene data show CDR1 as SGHTA and CDR2 as FQGNSA. The CDR3 consists of 14 residues. The CDR3 reads CASSTGPHGDTQYF. DNA of the CDR3: TGTGCCAGCAGCACTGGGCCTCACGGAGATACGCAGTATTTT.

This clonotype was seen a few times. The gene calls are TRBV7-3 and TRBJ2-1, with 10 bases matching TRBD2. V was clipped by 3 bases and J by 6 bases; unmatched bases: 8. CDR3 length equals 16 residues. Germline CDR1 reads SGHTA; CDR2 reads FQGTGA. The CDR3 sequence: CASSLVGAGGRNEQFF. As DNA, the CDR3 is TGTGCCAGCAGCTTGGTAGGAGCGGGAGGGCGCAATGAGCAGTTCTTC.

The genes are TRBV15 and TRBJ2-2; 9 nucleotides match TRBD1. The CDR3 runs 15 residues. J gave up 7 bases and V 4 bases, and 7 bases lay outside the gene matches. CDR1 LNHNV and CDR2 YYDKDF come from the germline V gene (reference sequence). This chain's CDR3 is CATSTGDRELGELFF. In DNA, the CDR3 is TGTGCCACCAGCACTGGGGACAGGGAACTCGGGGAGCTGTTTTTT.

This clonotype was seen only a few times. This chain uses TRBV27 with TRBJ1-5, with a weak D call TRBD1 (6 bases). This CDR3 has 16 amino acids. V lost 7 bases to trimming and J lost 0 bases, with 16 bases between them. Germline values: CDR1 MNHEY, CDR2 SMNVEV (reference sequence). This CDR3 reads CASKGRGEHSNQPQHF. The CDR3, as DNA: TGTGCCAGCAAGGGAAGGGGGGAGCATAGCAATCAGCCCCAGCATTTT.

This clonotype occurred a few times. The chain uses TRBV6-5 and TRBJ2-5; a weak D match, TRBD2 (7 bases). V was shortened by 4 bases and J by 5 bases, with 11 bases between the two germline ends. There are 13 residues in the CDR3. The germline CDR1 and CDR2 sequences are MNHEY and SVGAGI. CDR3 in DNA: TGTGCCAGCAGTTCGGGGGGCCGGGAGACCCAGTACTTC. Residues: CASSSGGRETQYF.

This sequence joins TRBV14 and TRBJ1-2; the D is unclear. This CDR3 is 13 amino acids long. Trimming stripped 5 bases from V and 5 bases from J, with 12 bases between. Germline V CDR1 and CDR2: SGHDN, FVKESK. The CDR3 region has the DNA TGTGCCAGCAGCGGCCGCGGAGCTTATGGCTACACCTTC. This sequence encodes CASSGRGAYGYTF. The full variable domain, rest sourced from reference TRBV14 and TRBJ1-2, is EAGVTQFPSHSVIEKGQTVTLRCDPISGHDNLYWYRRVMGKEIKFLLHFVKESKQDESGMPNNRFLAERTGGTYSTLKVQPAELEDSGVYFCASSGRGAYGYTFGSGTRLTVV.

The V gene is TRBV6-6, the J gene TRBJ2-1, with D perhaps TRBD1 (5 bases). From germline, CDR1 is MNHNY and CDR2 SVGAGI (reference sequence). The CDR3 runs 10 residues. The V gene lost 7 bases and the J gene lost 15 bases, with 13 bases spanning the gap. The CDR3 sequence is CASTGLEPFF. CDR3 in DNA: TGTGCCAGCACAGGGTTGGAACCGTTCTTC.